What follows are 18 T cell receptor beta chains derived from one specimen sequenced in a study of tissue T cells after allogeneic stem cell transplantation. TCRdb keeps only in-frame clones here, not all; method: immunoSEQ multiplex PCR. The profile shows about 5,800 clones, 46% of them singletons. The time point here: mouse harvest day 7 after allogeneic transplant. Mouse grafts combined 10^7 T-cell-depleted bone marrow cells with 10^6 splenic CD5+ T cells. Sequenced input: skin. The receptors come from a female BALB/c mouse given C57BL/6 T cells with graft-versus-host disease after an allogeneic hematopoietic cell transplant.

Concerning this clone itself: Gene names refer to mouse genes. The read is 1 residue too short to cover the CDR3 end, so that end is filled in from the germline J gene. V and J are TRBV13-2 and TRBJ1-2, with 9 bases aligning to TRBD1. Germline values: CDR1 NNHNN, CDR2 SYGAGS (reference sequence). The CDR3 totals 15 residues. After removal of 4 bases from V and 4 bases from J, the junction contained 8 bases not matched to a gene. The DNA read from the CDR3 is TGTGCCAGCGGTCAGGGACAGGGTTTCGGCTCCGACTACACC. It is translated as CASGQGQGFGSDYT. The whole CDR3 sequence is CASGQGQGFGSDYTF.

Sample share makes this clone medium-sized. Genes and germline come from the mouse. The read stops 1 residue short of the end of the CDR3; the missing end is completed from the germline J gene. The same CDR3 arises from other DNA sequences in this sample as well. This chain links TRBV26 with TRBJ1-2; the match to TRBD1 covers 9 bases. V was pared by 4 bases and J by 0 bases, with 0 bases of the junction left unmatched. The CDR3 totals 14 residues. CDR1 and CDR2 from the germline V gene are KGHPV and FQNQEV (reference sequence). The CDR3 sequence is CASSRQGANSDYTF. The sequenced CDR3 bases are TGTGCCAGCAGTCGACAGGGGGCAAACTCCGACTACACC.

As concerns this clone: Mouse germline and gene names are used. The read falls 1 residue short of the CDR3 end, and the missing part is taken from the germline J gene. The genes are TRBV26 and TRBJ2-2; 7 bases map to TRBD2. The CDR3 length is 15 residues. The V segment lost 6 bases and the J segment 0 bases; nucleotides outside the gene matches: 4. CDR1 and CDR2 (germline): KGHPV, FQNQEV (reference sequence). This CDR3 reads CASSTLGTNTGQLYF. The DNA read from the CDR3 is TGTGCCAGCAGCACACTGGGGACAAACACCGGGCAGCTCTAC.

There are a few counts of this clone. Germline and genes: mouse. The observed sequence ends 1 residue before the CDR3 terminus, with the missing tail filled in from the germline J gene. The J gene is TRBJ2-7, the V gene TRBV17; D possibly corresponds to TRBD1 (5 bases). Per the germline V gene, CDR1 is MNHDT and CDR2 is YYDKIL. Trimming left V 6 bases short and J 3 bases short, with 6 bases between. The CDR3 is 11 residues long. The sequenced CDR3 bases are TGTGCTAGCAGGCAGGGCTATGAACAGTAC. It encodes CASRQGYEQY. The entire CDR3 reads CASRQGYEQYF.

Comments on this clone: The gene symbols are mouse symbols. The missing CDR3 end, 1 residue past where the read stops, is filled in from the germline J gene. The rearrangement uses TRBV26 and TRBJ2-7; possibly TRBD1 for D (6 bases). Germline values: CDR1 KGHPV, CDR2 FQNQEV (reference sequence). The CDR3 is 11 amino acids. V was trimmed by 4 bases and J by 6 bases, leaving 7 bases between them. CDR3 loop: CASSQGVEQYF. CDR3 bases read: TGTGCCAGCAGTCAGGGGGTTGAACAGTAC.

Of note for this clone: Mouse germline and gene names are used. Coverage ceases 1 residue before the CDR3 finishes, and the germline J gene fills in the end. The V and J genes are TRBV1 and TRBJ2-4, with 7 nucleotides matching TRBD1. Trimming at V came to 0 bases and at J to 3 bases, leaving 0 bases not matched to a gene. Germline CDR1 and CDR2: NSQYPW and LRSPGD (reference sequence). The CDR3 covers 14 residues. Incomplete CDR3 DNA: TGCACCTGCAGTGCAGACAGGGGGCAAAACACCTTGTAC. It translates to CTCSADRGQNTLY. The full CDR3 protein reads CTCSADRGQNTLYF.

This clone was seen only once. Mouse gene names apply. The CDR3 end falls 1 residue outside the read, so it is completed with the germline J gene. The chain joins TRBV1 to TRBJ1-6; 9 bases align to TRBD1. TRBJ1-6 belongs to the ORF category, with a function that is uncertain. V gave up 5 bases and J gave up 6 bases; unmatched junction bases: 8. This CDR3 has 16 residues. CDR1 is NSQYPW, CDR2 LRSPGD, per germline (reference sequence). CDR3 amino acids: CTCSPRDRASNSPLYF. CDR3 DNA, as far as it was read: TGCACCTGCAGTCCCCGGGACAGGGCCTCTAATTCGCCCCTCTAC.

A note on this clone: Gene names and germline match the mouse. The CDR3 extends 1 residue past the end of the read, so its final part is completed from the germline J gene. V and J are TRBV3 and TRBJ2-4, with D possibly being TRBD1 (6 bases). The germline V and J ends were trimmed by 5 bases and 1 base, with 10 bases remaining between them. The V gene's germline CDR1 is SNHLY and CDR2 FYNGKV (reference sequence). The CDR3 extends over 14 amino acids. CDR3 DNA, as far as it was read: TGTGCCAGCAGCATACAGGGCGGTCAAAACACCTTGTAC. Residues: CASSIQGGQNTLY. The full CDR3 protein reads CASSIQGGQNTLYF.

Note on this clone: Mouse names are used for the genes. The read ends 1 residue shy of where the CDR3 ends; the end is completed using the germline J gene. This chain links TRBV23 with TRBJ1-2; TRBD1, the D gene given by the table, was not confirmed from the DNA. CDR3 length: 14 amino acids. Germline loops: CDR1 KGHTA, CDR2 FQNQQP. Incomplete CDR3 DNA: TGCTCCAGCAGCCGGGACATTGCAAACTCCGACTACACC. Translated: CSSSRDIANSDYT. The complete CDR3 sequence is CSSSRDIANSDYTF.

This clone occurred a few times. Gene names denote mouse genes. The CDR3 end is not reached by the read, which stops 1 residue before it; the germline J gene fills it in. J is TRBJ2-3 and V is TRBV23. The germline V gene encodes CDR1 KGHTA and CDR2 FQNQQP. CDR3 size: 14 residues. The CDR3 bases that were read are TGCTCCAGCAGTCAAATAGATGGTGCAGAAACGCTGTAT. It yields the protein CSSSQIDGAETLY. The entire CDR3 sequence reads CSSSQIDGAETLYF. Full variable domain (rest looked up from reference TRBV23 and TRBJ2-3): DAAVTQKPRYLIKMKGQEAEMKCIPEKGHTAVFWYQQKQSKELKFLIYFQNQQPLDQIDMVKERFSAVCPSSSLCSLGIRTCEAEDSALYLCSSSQIDGAETLYFGSGTRLTVL.

In its sample, this clone is large. Any gene name here is a mouse gene name. The read ends 1 residue early relative to the CDR3; the germline J gene fills the gap. The rearrangement links TRBV13-1 to TRBJ2-1, with TRBD2 as a possible D gene (7 bases). The CDR3 has 13 amino acids. The germline gives CDR1 NSHNY, CDR2 SYGAGN. The V gene lost 3 bases and the J gene lost 7 bases, with 11 bases spanning the gap. The DNA read from the CDR3 is TGTGCCAGCAGTGGAGGGGGGCGGGCTGAGCAGTTC. This translates into CASSGGGRAEQF. The CDR3 in full is CASSGGGRAEQFF.

To note about this clone: The genes are named according to mouse. The CDR3 is cut off 1 residue early in the read; its end comes from the germline J gene. This chain connects TRBV26 to TRBJ2-4, with a possible D match to TRBD1 (6 bases). This CDR3 is built from 13 residues. Germline V gives CDR1 KGHPV, CDR2 FQNQEV (reference sequence). The ends were cut back, 4 bases at V and 2 bases at J, with 7 bases in the middle. The sequenced CDR3 bases are TGTGCCAGCAGTCGGACAGTTCAAAACACCTTGTAC. Translated, it gives CASSRTVQNTLY. The whole CDR3 region reads CASSRTVQNTLYF.

Turning to this clone: Each gene name is a mouse one. The CDR3 end is not reached by the read, which stops 1 residue before it; the germline J gene fills it in. This rearrangement joins TRBV3 to TRBJ1-4; 9 bases agree with TRBD1. J was trimmed by 7 bases and V by 5 bases; bases with no gene match: 8. The V gene's germline CDR1 is SNHLY and CDR2 FYNGKV (reference sequence). CDR3 length: 15 amino acids. CDR3 protein: CASSGLTGGGERLFF. The sequenced part of the CDR3 DNA is TGTGCCAGCAGCGGATTGACAGGGGGAGGCGAAAGATTATTT.

This clone appeared a few times. Gene labels here are mouse ones. The CDR3 sequence is CASSPGQGKDTQYF. The part of the CDR3 DNA that was read is TGTGCCAGCAGTCCGGGACAGGGAAAAGACACCCAGTAC. The chain couples TRBV26 to TRBJ2-5; the match to TRBD1 covers 9 bases. The sequence runs out 1 residue before the end of the CDR3; the remainder is reconstructed from the germline J gene. Germline V gene data show CDR1 as KGHPV and CDR2 as FQNQEV (reference sequence). This CDR3 is 14 amino acids long. Trimming removed 4 bases from V and 4 bases from J; junction bases left unmatched: 3.

In this sample, this clone turned up a few times. Gene names are mouse gene names. The CDR3 loop reads CSSSRDTYNNQAPLF. The sequenced part of the CDR3 DNA is TGCTCCAGCAGTCGGGACACCTATAACAACCAGGCTCCGCTT. The chain uses TRBV23 and TRBJ1-5; TRBD1 is the table's D call, not checked against the DNA. Coverage ceases 1 residue before the CDR3 finishes, and the germline J gene fills in the end. Germline-derived CDR1 and CDR2 are KGHTA and FQNQQP. This CDR3 region has 15 residues.

Concerning this clone itself: The genes are named according to mouse. CDR3 DNA (partial): TGTGCCAGCGGTGATGCACCGGGGGCGGCTGAGCAGTTC. It specifies CASGDAPGAAEQF. The CDR3 in its entirety is CASGDAPGAAEQFF. The chain carries TRBV13-2 and TRBJ2-1; D is possibly TRBD1 or TRBD2 (6 bases each). From the germline J gene comes the end of the CDR3, since the read stops 1 residue before it. The V gene lost 0 bases and the J gene lost 7 bases, with 11 bases spanning the gap. Germline V CDR1 and CDR2: NNHNN, SYGAGS (reference sequence). This CDR3 has 14 amino acids.

Regarding this clone: The gene names given are mouse names. The read falls 1 residue short of the CDR3 end, and the missing part is taken from the germline J gene. The J gene is TRBJ1-4, the V gene TRBV26; maybe TRBD1 (6 bases). CDR1 is KGHPV and CDR2 is FQNQEV in the germline V gene (reference sequence). The V gene lost 6 bases and the J gene lost 1 base, with 9 bases spanning the gap. The CDR3 contains 14 residues. CDR3 DNA (partial): TGTGCCAGCAGCTCGGACAGTTCCAACGAAAGATTATTT. Translation: CASSSDSSNERLF. The complete CDR3 sequence is CASSSDSSNERLFF.

This clone is medium-sized (0.01 to 0.1%). Gene names denote mouse genes. The read finishes 1 residue shy of the CDR3 end, and the germline J gene is used to complete it. The chain uses TRBV26 and TRBJ1-3; 7 bases align to TRBD1. Germline V gene lookup returns CDR1 KGHPV and CDR2 FQNQEV (reference sequence). V lost 5 bases and J lost 2; bases outside the gene matches: 3. The CDR3 has 14 amino acids. Here the CDR3 reads CASSSDRAGNTLYF. The CDR3 bases that were read are TGTGCCAGCAGTTCCGACAGGGCTGGAAATACGCTCTAT. The complete variable domain, with remaining parts taken from reference TRBV26 and TRBJ1-3, reads NSKVIQTPRYLVKGQGQKAKMRCIPEKGHPVVFWYQQNKNNEFKFLINFQNQEVLQQIDMTEKRFSAECPSNSPCSLEIQSSEAGDSALYLCASSSDRAGNTLYFGEGSRLIVV.